Presented here are 16 T cell receptor beta chains from one specimen sequenced in a study of OX40 agonist ivuxolimab in advanced cancers. TCRdb keeps only in-frame clones here, not all; method: immunoSEQ multiplex PCR. The sample includes fewer than 85,000 clones, approximately 90% seen only once; the top ten take approximately 0.5%. The sample consisted of CD4+ or CD8+ T cells sorted from blood, taken in a trial of the OX40 agonist ivuxolimab. These TCRs come from an adult with an advanced solid tumor such as melanoma, head and neck, liver or kidney cancer.

The rearrangement uses TRBV25-1 and TRBJ2-3; TRBD1 is a possible D gene (6 bases). Germline V gene lookup returns CDR1 MGHDK and CDR2 SYGVNS. This CDR3 has 16 amino acids. V was shortened by 2 bases and J by 3 bases, with 15 bases between the two germline ends. As DNA, the CDR3 is TGTGCCAGCAGTGAAGTCGGCAGGGGAGTGACAGATACGCAGTATTTT. This translates into CASSEVGRGVTDTQYF. Complete variable domain (other parts from reference TRBV25-1 and TRBJ2-3): EADIYQTPRYLVIGTGKKITLECSQTMGHDKMYWYQQDPGMELHLIHYSYGVNSTEKGDLSSESTVSRIRTEHFPLTLESARPSHTSQYLCASSEVGRGVTDTQYFGPGTRLTVL.

V usage is TRBV7-9 and J usage is TRBJ2-5; D remains ambiguous. The CDR3 loop spans 13 amino acids. Looked up from germline, CDR1 is SEHNR and CDR2 is FQNEAQ (reference sequence). Trimming shortened V by 5 bases and J by 2 bases, and 9 bases separated the two germline ends. CDR3 sequence (DNA): TGTGCCAGCAGCCCGGTCTTGCAAGAGACCCAGTACTTC. Its protein product is CASSPVLQETQYF.

This clone turned up a few times. V is TRBV7-2 and J is TRBJ2-3; 12 nucleotides agree with TRBD2. CDR3 length equals 15 residues. CDR1 and CDR2 from the germline V gene are SGHTA and FQGNSA. The ends lost 6 bases at V and 4 bases at J; junction bases unmatched: 5. The CDR3 DNA reads TGTGCCAGCAGTCAGACTAGCGGGAGTGCAGATACGCAGTATTTT. Encoded protein: CASSQTSGSADTQYF.

The chain joins TRBV30 to TRBJ2-7; D is tentatively TRBD1 or TRBD2 (5 bases each). Germline CDR1 and CDR2: GTSNPN and SVGIG (reference sequence). The CDR3 runs to 16 residues. CDR3 in amino acids: CSSREFLGRRSYEQYF. DNA of the CDR3: TGTTCCTCACGCGAATTCTTGGGACGGAGATCCTACGAGCAGTACTTC.

The chain carries TRBV7-2 and TRBJ2-7; 9 nucleotides match TRBD1. The V gene's germline CDR1 is SGHTA and CDR2 FQGNSA. This CDR3 comprises 13 residues. Germline trimming cut 6 bases from V and 2 bases from J; bases unmatched to any gene: 2. CDR3 sequence (DNA): TGTGCCAGCAGGACAGGGGGGACCTACGAGCAGTACTTC. This translates into CASRTGGTYEQYF.

The chain has TRBV19 and TRBJ2-1, with a tentative D call TRBD2 (6 bases). The V gene lost 4 bases and the J gene lost 11 bases, with 12 bases spanning the gap. This CDR3 is 12 amino acids long. The germline V gene has CDR1 LNHDA and CDR2 SQIVND (reference sequence). CDR3 in DNA: TGTGCCAGTAGTACGTTAGCGGATCAGCAGTTCTTC. Residues: CASSTLADQQFF.

The chain couples TRBV5-6 to TRBJ1-3; D is unresolved. CDR3 length: 13 amino acids. The V end lost 1 base, the J end lost 0 bases, and 2 bases lay between the germline ends. Germline V gene data show CDR1 as SGHDT and CDR2 as YYEEEE. The CDR3 protein is CASSLRSGNTIYF. DNA for the CDR3: TGTGCCAGCAGCTTGCGCTCTGGAAACACCATATATTTT.

CDR3 nucleotides: TGTGCCAGCAGCTTGTTCTCTGGGGCCAACGTCCTGACTTTC. Its translation is CASSLFSGANVLTF. V is TRBV5-6 and J is TRBJ2-6, with D unclear. The CDR3 runs 14 residues. The germline V gene encodes CDR1 SGHDT and CDR2 YYEEEE. Trimming shortened V by 1 base and J by 0 bases, and 2 bases separated the two germline ends.

The chain employs TRBV19 and TRBJ2-1, with D possibly TRBD2 on 5 matching bases. The CDR3 sequence is 17 residues long. V lost 3 bases to trimming and J lost 7 bases, with 22 bases between them. CDR1 and CDR2 (germline): LNHDA, SQIVND (reference sequence). As DNA, the CDR3 is TGTGCCAGTAGTATCGCGACTCGCGGGCTGGTAAGGAATGAGCAGTTCTTC. Protein sequence: CASSIATRGLVRNEQFF.

The chain couples TRBV5-1 to TRBJ1-2, with D perhaps matching TRBD1 (6 bases). The V and J ends lost 2 bases and 5 bases respectively, with 10 bases between them. Germline CDR1 reads SGHRS; CDR2 reads YFSETQ. The CDR3 covers 13 residues. The CDR3 spells CASSFIQGYGYTF. As DNA, the CDR3 is TGCGCCAGCAGCTTCATACAGGGTTATGGCTACACCTTC.

The CDR3 nucleotides are TGTGCCAGCAGCTTAGATTCAGTCCGTCAGGGGAACACTGAAGCTTTCTTT. It yields the protein CASSLDSVRQGNTEAFF. The chain has TRBV7-9 and TRBJ1-1, with a possible D match to TRBD1 (5 bases). This CDR3 comprises 17 residues. Trimming removed 1 base from V and 1 base from J, with 16 bases in between. Germline V gene sequence: CDR1 SEHNR, CDR2 FQNEAQ (reference sequence).

The chain links TRBV28 to TRBJ1-4; D gene unclear. CDR1 and CDR2 from the germline V gene are MDHEN and SYDVKM. CDR3 size: 14 residues. Deletions cut 3 bases from V and 6 bases from J, with 11 bases between. In DNA form, the CDR3 reads TGTGCCAGCAGTTTGACCGGGTCGGATGAAAAACTGTTTTTT. This encodes CASSLTGSDEKLFF.

This chain connects TRBV1 to TRBJ2-1. TRBV1 represents a pseudogene. This CDR3 is 14 amino acids long. CDR3 nucleotides: TGCACCAGCTACACTGAGTGGGGGAAGTATGAGCAGTTCTTC. Its translation: CTSYTEWGKYEQFF.

This chain links TRBV7-9 with TRBJ1-2, with TRBD1 matching 8 bases. J gave up 6 bases and V 1 base, and 4 bases lay outside the gene matches. Germline values: CDR1 SEHNR, CDR2 FQNEAQ (reference sequence). This CDR3 spans 14 amino acids. CDR3 in amino acids: CASSLDGTGNGYTF. The CDR3 region has the DNA TGTGCCAGCAGCTTAGACGGGACAGGAAATGGCTACACCTTC.

The chain is built from TRBV29-1 and TRBJ2-3; a possible D gene is TRBD1 (6 bases). Trimming left V 5 bases short and J 0 bases short, with 18 bases between. The length of the CDR3 is 16 residues. Germline V gene data show CDR1 as SQVTM and CDR2 as ANQGSEA. CDR3 DNA sequence: TGCAGCGTTTCAGGGACAATCGTATCTAGCACAGATACGCAGTATTTT. This encodes CSVSGTIVSSTDTQYF.

This chain links TRBV13 with TRBJ2-7, with D possibly matching TRBD2 (5 bases). This CDR3 contains 14 residues. V lost 1 base and J 3 bases, leaving 10 bases between the germline ends. Germline lookup yields CDR1 PRHDT and CDR2 FYEKMQ (reference sequence). The CDR3 bases are TGTGCCAGCAGCTTAGCTAGCCCGCGCTACGAGCAGTACTTC. It encodes CASSLASPRYEQYF.